This T cell receptor beta chain was observed in a study of blood T cell repertoires in COVID-19. The overall study: Samples of COVID-19 (acute and convalescent) were obtained from the United States, Italy and Spain. T cells, B-cell-depleted T cells, or PBMCs supplied cDNA or gDNA.

The V gene end was trimmed by 6 bases and the J gene end by 11 bases; junction bases not matched to a gene: 9. Per the germline V gene, CDR1 is MNHEY and CDR2 is SVGEGT. The length of the CDR3 is 13 residues. Authors' analysis steps: Reference gene primers were amplified, and this amplification served to estimate nucleated cell counts. Sequencing used immunoSEQ multiplex PCR; TCRdb keeps in-frame clones, though not all of them. The DNA gave D and trimming, while V, J and clone size come from that table. The repertoire holds approximately 55,000 clones, around 86% seen once, with 5.5% to 7.5% in the top ten.

The chain carries TRBV6-2 or TRBV6-3 and TRBJ1-1, with 10 bases identical to TRBD1. The specimen was peripheral blood. The receptor comes from a man aged 50 to 60 with active COVID-19. This CDR3 reads CASSRGQGGPAFF. CDR3 in DNA: TGTGCCAGCAGCCGAGGACAGGGGGGCCCGGCTTTCTTT.